Listed below are T cell receptor beta chains from one sample, sequenced in a study of shared clonotypes between healthy human individuals. Sequenced by immunoSEQ multiplex PCR; TCRdb stores in-frame clones only, minus some. The sample contains roughly 2.5 million clones, around nine tenths of which appear only once. Source material: naive CD4+ T cells sorted from blood. The receptors come from a man aged 18-30 years in good health. The CDR3 runs from the conserved cysteine through the conserved F or W. Each record gives: CDR3 protein, CDR3 DNA, V gene, J gene, D gene, clone size. D genes are given only for firm matches. The size field is filled for only some rows; it gives once, few, many or a size class.

CDR3aa: CATSSNYRTFLAGELFF; CDR3nt: TGTGCCACCAGCAGCAATTACAGGACCTTCTTAGCCGGGGAGCTGTTTTTT; v_gene: TRBV15; j_gene: TRBJ2-2; d_gene: NA; abundance: NA
CDR3aa: CASSVAGTNEQFF; CDR3nt: TGCGCCAGCTCGGTAGCGGGAACGAATGAGCAGTTCTTC; v_gene: TRBV10-1; j_gene: TRBJ2-1; d_gene: TRBD2; abundance: NA
CDR3aa: CASSHPVGGTEAFF; CDR3nt: TGTGCCAGCAGCCACCCCGTAGGGGGCACTGAAGCTTTCTTT; v_gene: TRBV7-9; j_gene: TRBJ1-1; d_gene: NA; abundance: NA
CDR3aa: CASSQGRPGNTEAFF; CDR3nt: TGTGCCAGCAGCCAAGGACGACCGGGGAACACTGAAGCTTTCTTT; v_gene: TRBV14; j_gene: TRBJ1-1; d_gene: NA; abundance: NA
CDR3aa: CASRQGSTDTQYF; CDR3nt: TGTGCCAGCAGACAGGGCAGCACAGATACGCAGTATTTT; v_gene: TRBV11-2; j_gene: TRBJ2-3; d_gene: NA; abundance: NA
CDR3aa: CASSYAGQGGTDTQYF; CDR3nt: TGTGCCAGCAGTTACGCGGGACAGGGTGGCACAGATACGCAGTATTTT; v_gene: TRBV6-5; j_gene: TRBJ2-3; d_gene: TRBD1; abundance: once
CDR3aa: CASSLAGASSYNEQFF; CDR3nt: TGCGCCAGCAGCTTGGCTGGGGCAAGCTCCTACAATGAGCAGTTCTTC; v_gene: TRBV5-1; j_gene: TRBJ2-1; d_gene: NA; abundance: NA
CDR3aa: CASSLMGSTFNQPQHF; CDR3nt: TGTGCCAGCAGCCTGATGGGGAGCACCTTCAATCAGCCCCAGCATTTT; v_gene: TRBV27; j_gene: TRBJ1-5; d_gene: NA; abundance: NA
CDR3aa: CASSDWAKNIQYF; CDR3nt: TGTGCCAGCAGCGACTGGGCCAAAAACATTCAGTACTTC; v_gene: TRBV2; j_gene: TRBJ2-4; d_gene: NA; abundance: NA
CDR3aa: CASSLKPAELGYEQYF; CDR3nt: TGTGCCAGCAGCTTAAAACCGGCAGAGCTGGGCTACGAGCAGTACTTC; v_gene: TRBV13; j_gene: TRBJ2-7; d_gene: NA; abundance: NA
CDR3aa: CASSQDPLAGETYNEQFF; CDR3nt: TGCGCCAGCAGCCAAGATCCCCTAGCGGGGGAGACCTACAATGAGCAGTTCTTC; v_gene: TRBV4-1; j_gene: TRBJ2-1; d_gene: TRBD2; abundance: NA
CDR3aa: CASSVALTGVADTQYF; CDR3nt: TGTGCCAGCAGCGTAGCTTTGACAGGGGTGGCAGATACGCAGTATTTT; v_gene: TRBV9; j_gene: TRBJ2-3; d_gene: TRBD1; abundance: NA